The 28 T cell receptor beta chains reported below all come from one sample, sequenced in a study of cytomegalovirus exposure and HLA in healthy donors. This PCR relied on a set of 60 Vbeta primers and 13 Jbeta primers. TCRdb keeps only in-frame clones here, not all; method: immunoSEQ multiplex PCR. Of under 150,000 clones in the sample, approximately 85% were seen once. The sequenced sample consisted of PBMCs. The receptors derive from a male donor in good health and CMV-seropositive.

The chain is built from TRBV27 and TRBJ2-1; 11 bases fit TRBD2. V trimming: 3 bases; J trimming: 5 bases; junction bases outside the gene matches: 6. In germline, CDR1 is MNHEY, CDR2 SMNVEV (reference sequence). CDR3 length: 16 amino acids. This CDR3 is CASSFRLAGTNNEQFF. In DNA, the CDR3 is TGTGCCAGCAGTTTCAGACTAGCGGGGACCAACAATGAGCAGTTCTTC.

The chain has TRBV21-1 and TRBJ1-5; TRBD1 is taken as the D call from the table, unchecked against the DNA. TRBV21-1 is assigned pseudogene status. The CDR3 is 15 amino acids. The CDR3 reads CASTTDDWVTEPQHF. The CDR3 DNA reads TGTGCCAGCACCACCGATGATTGGGTCACAGAGCCCCAGCATTTT.

V usage is TRBV15 and J usage is TRBJ1-4; weak D call: TRBD1 (5 bases). The V and J ends lost 5 bases and 0 bases respectively, with 10 bases between them. Germline CDR1 reads LNHNV; CDR2 reads YYDKDF (reference sequence). The CDR3 sequence is 15 residues long. For the CDR3, the DNA is TGTGCCACCAGCCCCGGGGGGGCAACTAATGAAAAACTGTTTTTT. Amino acids: CATSPGGATNEKLFF.

The CDR3 DNA is TGTGCCAGCAGTAGGAAGACAGGGATGGAGGCTTTCTTT. Amino acid sequence: CASSRKTGMEAFF. The chain is built from TRBV6-5 and TRBJ1-1; the match to TRBD1 covers 7 bases. The ends lost 5 bases at V and 11 bases at J; junction bases unmatched: 11. This CDR3 is 13 amino acids long. The germline V gene encodes CDR1 MNHEY and CDR2 SVGAGI.

V usage is TRBV27 and J usage is TRBJ2-3; D call uncertain. The CDR3 has 14 residues. V was cut by 6 bases and J by 4 bases, with 14 bases left in between. In germline, CDR1 is MNHEY, CDR2 SMNVEV (reference sequence). This chain's CDR3 is CASRLAIRADTQYF. The CDR3 nucleotides are TGTGCCAGCAGGCTGGCCATCCGTGCAGATACGCAGTATTTT.

This clone has a handful of counts. The gene calls are TRBV30 and TRBJ2-7; TRBD1 agrees at 7 bases. The CDR3 covers 15 residues. After removal of 0 bases from V and 6 bases from J, the junction contained 11 bases not matched to a gene. Germline values: CDR1 GTSNPN, CDR2 SVGIG (reference sequence). This CDR3 is CAWSVPGAGGTEQYF. In DNA, the CDR3 is TGTGCCTGGAGTGTCCCCGGGGCAGGGGGAACCGAGCAGTACTTC.

The rearrangement uses TRBV19 and TRBJ2-2; D may be TRBD2 (6 bases). Germline loops: CDR1 LNHDA, CDR2 SQIVND (reference sequence). Trimming took 1 base from V and 6 from J, leaving 9 bases between them. The CDR3 contains 14 residues. The CDR3 loop is CASSIAGDAGELFF. Written as DNA, the CDR3 is TGTGCCAGTAGTATAGCGGGAGACGCCGGGGAGCTGTTTTTT.

The rearrangement joins TRBV10-3 to TRBJ2-1; 7 bases fit TRBD2. Germline CDR1 ENHRY, CDR2 SYGVKD. The CDR3 sequence is 13 residues long. Unmatched junction bases numbered 8, after V lost 10 bases and J lost 5 bases. The CDR3 loop reads CATTRGEHNEQFF. The CDR3 nucleotides read TGTGCCACTACCCGGGGGGAACACAATGAGCAGTTCTTC.

This clone occurred once. CDR3 residues: CASGTGLPYEQYF. The CDR3 DNA sequence: TGTGCCAGTGGGACAGGCCTCCCATACGAGCAGTACTTC. The V gene is TRBV28, the J gene TRBJ2-7; 8 positions agree with TRBD1. CDR3 length: 13 residues. Looked up from germline, CDR1 is MDHEN and CDR2 is SYDVKM. The ends lost 9 bases at V and 4 bases at J; junction bases unmatched: 8.

This chain joins TRBV2 and TRBJ2-1, with 12 bases fitting TRBD2. Germline CDR1 reads SNHLY; CDR2 reads FYNNEI. This CDR3 is built from 15 residues. Losses at the gene ends were 5 bases for V and 11 bases for J; bases not matched to a gene: 10. DNA of the CDR3: TGTGCCAGCAGTCCCCTAGCGGGAGGGCCAGGGAAGCAGTTCTTC. This codes for CASSPLAGGPGKQFF.

The CDR3, as DNA: TGTGCCAGCAGTGTGTTCCTAGCATCTAACAATGAGCAGTTCTTC. Translated: CASSVFLASNNEQFF. The chain uses TRBV2 and TRBJ2-1, with a tentative D call TRBD2 (5 bases). Deletions cut 4 bases from V and 5 bases from J, with 15 bases between. Per the germline V gene, CDR1 is SNHLY and CDR2 is FYNNEI. The CDR3 totals 15 residues. Using reference TRBV2 and TRBJ2-1 for the parts outside the CDR3, the full variable domain is EPEVTQTPSHQVTQMGQEVILRCVPISNHLYFYWYRQILGQKVEFLVSFYNNEISEKSEIFDDQFSVERPDGSNFTLKIRSTKLEDSAMYFCASSVFLASNNEQFFGPGTRLTVL.

The chain links TRBV9 to TRBJ1-2, with 8 bases aligning to TRBD1. V was pared by 3 bases and J by 3 bases, with 1 base of the junction left unmatched. The V gene's germline CDR1 is SGDLS and CDR2 YYNGEE. CDR3 length: 13 amino acids. This chain's CDR3 is CASSAGQDYGYTF. The DNA of the CDR3 is TGTGCCAGCAGCGCGGGACAGGACTATGGCTACACCTTC.

The chain is built from TRBV5-6 and TRBJ1-2, with 9 bases that match TRBD1. The CDR3 has 17 amino acids. The V gene end was trimmed by 2 bases and the J gene end by 3 bases; junction bases not matched to a gene: 11. Germline V gives CDR1 SGHDT, CDR2 YYEEEE. The CDR3 bases are TGTGCCAGCAGCTTCCTCGGACAGGGGAACGATGACTATGGCTACACCTTC. This codes for CASSFLGQGNDDYGYTF.

The DNA of the CDR3 is TGTGCCAGCAGAGGGACTATACGCTTAACCTACGAGCAGTACTTC. Amino acid sequence: CASRGTIRLTYEQYF. The chain links TRBV2 to TRBJ2-7, with TRBD2 matching 7 bases. The junction had 10 bases not matched to a gene; V was cut back by 6 bases and J by 2 bases. Looked up from germline, CDR1 is SNHLY and CDR2 is FYNNEI. The CDR3 is 15 amino acids.

The V call is TRBV28, the J call TRBJ2-7, with 13 bases lining up with TRBD2. The V gene's germline CDR1 is MDHEN and CDR2 SYDVKM. There are 15 residues in the CDR3. V lost 2 bases and J lost 3; bases outside the gene matches: 1. CDR3: CASSLGTSGNYEQYF. CDR3 nucleotides: TGTGCCAGCAGTTTAGGGACTAGCGGGAACTACGAGCAGTACTTC.

This clone was detected a few times. The chain has TRBV19 and TRBJ2-7, with 7 bases identical to TRBD1. The CDR3 loop spans 16 amino acids. Germline CDR1 is LNHDA and CDR2 is SQIVND (reference sequence). With V trimmed by 1 base and J by 3 bases, 9 bases remained unmatched. For the CDR3, the DNA is TGTGCCAGTAGTATAGGATTCGGGACAGATTTCTACGAGCAGTACTTC. This encodes CASSIGFGTDFYEQYF.

The chain is built from TRBV28 and TRBJ2-2; the D gene is possibly TRBD2 (6 bases). The CDR3 spans 14 residues. Germline CDR1 MDHEN, CDR2 SYDVKM. Trimming took 8 bases from V and 3 from J, leaving 13 bases between them. The CDR3 sequence is CASLSPGDTGELFF. Written as DNA, the CDR3 is TGTGCCAGCCTGAGTCCGGGGGACACCGGGGAGCTGTTTTTT.

The gene calls are TRBV6-4 and TRBJ1-1; possible D gene TRBD1, 5 bases. This CDR3 region has 15 residues. V shed 3 bases and J shed 3 bases, with 14 bases lying between them. Germline CDR1 reads MRHNA; CDR2 reads SNTAGT. The CDR3 region has the DNA TGTGCCAGCAGTGATTCGATAGGGGAGGACACTGAAGCTTTCTTT. Protein sequence: CASSDSIGEDTEAFF.

This chain's CDR3 is CASSMVTGVEAFF. CDR3 sequence (DNA): TGTGCCAGTAGTATGGTGACAGGGGTTGAAGCTTTCTTT. This rearrangement joins TRBV19 to TRBJ1-1, with 8 bases fitting TRBD1. With 3 bases clipped from V and 7 bases from J, the junction kept 4 bases outside the gene matches. The CDR3 length is 13 residues. From germline, CDR1 is LNHDA and CDR2 SQIVND (reference sequence).

CDR3: CASSAPAEPYEQYF. The CDR3, as DNA: TGTGCCAGCAGCGCCCCAGCGGAACCCTACGAGCAGTACTTC. The V and J genes are TRBV5-6 and TRBJ2-7; weak D call: TRBD2 (5 bases). Germline CDR1 and CDR2: SGHDT and YYEEEE. Trimming took off 4 bases at V and 2 bases at J, with 13 bases between the two ends. CDR3 length: 14 residues.

This clone appeared a single time. This chain joins TRBV7-9 and TRBJ2-7; 7 bases fit TRBD2. The CDR3 totals 13 residues. V gave up 4 bases and J gave up 6 bases; unmatched junction bases: 6. Germline CDR1 is SEHNR and CDR2 is FQNEAQ (reference sequence). The CDR3 sequence: CASSYLGRLEQYF. The CDR3 nucleotides are TGTGCCAGCAGCTACCTCGGGAGGCTCGAGCAGTACTTC.

This clone was detected once. The rearrangement joins TRBV4-2 to TRBJ1-5, with D unclear. V was shortened by 4 bases and J by 0 bases, with 16 bases between the two germline ends. The CDR3 extends over 17 amino acids. Germline values: CDR1 LGHNA, CDR2 YNFKEQ. The DNA for the CDR3 is TGTGCCAGCAGCCCTTCCGGGGTAGGTCCTAGCAATCAGCCCCAGCATTTT. It translates to CASSPSGVGPSNQPQHF.

V is TRBV29-1 and J is TRBJ2-7; D gene uncertain. The V gene lost 4 bases and the J gene lost 1 base, with 8 bases spanning the gap. The CDR3 is 12 amino acids. Germline V gene lookup returns CDR1 SQVTM and CDR2 ANQGSEA. The CDR3 bases are TGCAGCGTTGTGGGCCATTCCTACGAGCAGTACTTC. This sequence encodes CSVVGHSYEQYF.

This chain joins TRBV19 and TRBJ1-2, with D uncertain. Trimming took 7 bases from V and 2 from J, leaving 17 bases between them. CDR3 length: 15 amino acids. Germline loops: CDR1 LNHDA, CDR2 SQIVND (reference sequence). Here the CDR3 DNA reads TGTGCCAGTAACCCCAGACCCGACATAAACTATGGCTACACCTTC. Its translation is CASNPRPDINYGYTF.

The chain recombines TRBV30 with TRBJ2-5; D is undetermined. The germline V gene encodes CDR1 GTSNPN and CDR2 SVGIG (reference sequence). V was pared by 2 bases and J by 5 bases, with 12 bases between. The CDR3 length is 13 residues. The CDR3 sequence: CAWSSREWETQYF. The CDR3 DNA reads as TGTGCCTGGAGTTCTCGAGAGTGGGAGACCCAGTACTTC.

This clone was picked up one time. CDR3 coding DNA: TGTGCCAGCAATTATGGGGGGTTAAACTACGAGCAGTACTTC. Its protein product is CASNYGGLNYEQYF. This chain connects TRBV28 to TRBJ2-7, with D perhaps TRBD2 (6 bases). This CDR3 comprises 14 residues. The germline CDR1 and CDR2 sequences are MDHEN and SYDVKM. Trimming cost V 7 bases and J 3 bases, with 16 bases left between them.

CDR3 nucleotide sequence: TGCGCCAGCAGCACGAGGCGGGGGTCAGATACGCAGTATTTT. Its translation: CASSTRRGSDTQYF. The V and J genes are TRBV5-1 and TRBJ2-3; the match to TRBD2 covers 7 bases. Germline trimming cut 4 bases from V and 4 bases from J; bases unmatched to any gene: 6. Germline assignment: CDR1 SGHRS and CDR2 YFSETQ. The CDR3 is 14 amino acids. Supplemented by reference TRBV5-1 and TRBJ2-3, the full variable domain reads KAGVTQTPRYLIKTRGQQVTLSCSPISGHRSVSWYQQTPGQGLQFLFEYFSETQRNKGNFPGRFSGRQFSNSRSEMNVSTLELGDSALYLCASSTRRGSDTQYFGPGTRLTVL.

The J gene is TRBJ1-3, the V gene TRBV6-1, with TRBD1 identical over 8 bases. CDR3 length: 17 residues. Trimming removed 4 bases from V and 3 bases from J; junction bases left unmatched: 11. Germline CDR1 is MNHNS and CDR2 is SASEGT. In nucleotides, the CDR3 is TGTGCCAGCAGTGTAACTGCAGGGGGCTCGGGTGGAAACACCATATATTTT. Translation gives CASSVTAGGSGGNTIYF.